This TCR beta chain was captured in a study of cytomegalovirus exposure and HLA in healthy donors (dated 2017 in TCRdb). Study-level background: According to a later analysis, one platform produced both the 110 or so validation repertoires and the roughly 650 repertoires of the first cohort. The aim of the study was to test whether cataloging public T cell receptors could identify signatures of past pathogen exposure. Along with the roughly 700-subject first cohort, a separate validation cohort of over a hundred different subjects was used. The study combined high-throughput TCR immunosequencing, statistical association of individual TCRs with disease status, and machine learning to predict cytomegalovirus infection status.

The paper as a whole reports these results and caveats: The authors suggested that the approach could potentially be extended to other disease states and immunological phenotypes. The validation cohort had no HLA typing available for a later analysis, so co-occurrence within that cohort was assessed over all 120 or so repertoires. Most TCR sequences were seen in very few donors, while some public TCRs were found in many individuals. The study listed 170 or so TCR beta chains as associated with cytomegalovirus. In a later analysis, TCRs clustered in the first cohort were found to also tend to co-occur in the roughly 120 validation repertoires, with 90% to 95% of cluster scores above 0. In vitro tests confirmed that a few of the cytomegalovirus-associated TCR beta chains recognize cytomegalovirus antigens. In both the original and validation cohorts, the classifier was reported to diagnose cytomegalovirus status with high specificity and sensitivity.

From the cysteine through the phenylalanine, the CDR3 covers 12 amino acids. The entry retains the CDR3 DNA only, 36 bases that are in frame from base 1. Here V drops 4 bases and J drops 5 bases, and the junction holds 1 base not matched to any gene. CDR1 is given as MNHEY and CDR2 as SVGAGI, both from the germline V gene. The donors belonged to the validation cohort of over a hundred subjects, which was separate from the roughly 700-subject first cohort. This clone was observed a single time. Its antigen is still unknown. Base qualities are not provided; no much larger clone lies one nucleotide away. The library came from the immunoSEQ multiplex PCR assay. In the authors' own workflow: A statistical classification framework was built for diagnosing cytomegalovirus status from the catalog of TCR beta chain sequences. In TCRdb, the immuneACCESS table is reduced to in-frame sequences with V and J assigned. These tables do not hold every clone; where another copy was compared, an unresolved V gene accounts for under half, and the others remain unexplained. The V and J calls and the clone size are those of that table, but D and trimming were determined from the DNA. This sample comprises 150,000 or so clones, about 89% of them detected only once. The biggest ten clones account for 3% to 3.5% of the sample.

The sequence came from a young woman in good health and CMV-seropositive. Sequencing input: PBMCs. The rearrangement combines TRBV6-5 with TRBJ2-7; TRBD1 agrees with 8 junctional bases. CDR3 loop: CASSWTGNEQYF. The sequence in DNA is TGTGCCAGCAGTTGGACAGGGAACGAGCAGTACTTC.